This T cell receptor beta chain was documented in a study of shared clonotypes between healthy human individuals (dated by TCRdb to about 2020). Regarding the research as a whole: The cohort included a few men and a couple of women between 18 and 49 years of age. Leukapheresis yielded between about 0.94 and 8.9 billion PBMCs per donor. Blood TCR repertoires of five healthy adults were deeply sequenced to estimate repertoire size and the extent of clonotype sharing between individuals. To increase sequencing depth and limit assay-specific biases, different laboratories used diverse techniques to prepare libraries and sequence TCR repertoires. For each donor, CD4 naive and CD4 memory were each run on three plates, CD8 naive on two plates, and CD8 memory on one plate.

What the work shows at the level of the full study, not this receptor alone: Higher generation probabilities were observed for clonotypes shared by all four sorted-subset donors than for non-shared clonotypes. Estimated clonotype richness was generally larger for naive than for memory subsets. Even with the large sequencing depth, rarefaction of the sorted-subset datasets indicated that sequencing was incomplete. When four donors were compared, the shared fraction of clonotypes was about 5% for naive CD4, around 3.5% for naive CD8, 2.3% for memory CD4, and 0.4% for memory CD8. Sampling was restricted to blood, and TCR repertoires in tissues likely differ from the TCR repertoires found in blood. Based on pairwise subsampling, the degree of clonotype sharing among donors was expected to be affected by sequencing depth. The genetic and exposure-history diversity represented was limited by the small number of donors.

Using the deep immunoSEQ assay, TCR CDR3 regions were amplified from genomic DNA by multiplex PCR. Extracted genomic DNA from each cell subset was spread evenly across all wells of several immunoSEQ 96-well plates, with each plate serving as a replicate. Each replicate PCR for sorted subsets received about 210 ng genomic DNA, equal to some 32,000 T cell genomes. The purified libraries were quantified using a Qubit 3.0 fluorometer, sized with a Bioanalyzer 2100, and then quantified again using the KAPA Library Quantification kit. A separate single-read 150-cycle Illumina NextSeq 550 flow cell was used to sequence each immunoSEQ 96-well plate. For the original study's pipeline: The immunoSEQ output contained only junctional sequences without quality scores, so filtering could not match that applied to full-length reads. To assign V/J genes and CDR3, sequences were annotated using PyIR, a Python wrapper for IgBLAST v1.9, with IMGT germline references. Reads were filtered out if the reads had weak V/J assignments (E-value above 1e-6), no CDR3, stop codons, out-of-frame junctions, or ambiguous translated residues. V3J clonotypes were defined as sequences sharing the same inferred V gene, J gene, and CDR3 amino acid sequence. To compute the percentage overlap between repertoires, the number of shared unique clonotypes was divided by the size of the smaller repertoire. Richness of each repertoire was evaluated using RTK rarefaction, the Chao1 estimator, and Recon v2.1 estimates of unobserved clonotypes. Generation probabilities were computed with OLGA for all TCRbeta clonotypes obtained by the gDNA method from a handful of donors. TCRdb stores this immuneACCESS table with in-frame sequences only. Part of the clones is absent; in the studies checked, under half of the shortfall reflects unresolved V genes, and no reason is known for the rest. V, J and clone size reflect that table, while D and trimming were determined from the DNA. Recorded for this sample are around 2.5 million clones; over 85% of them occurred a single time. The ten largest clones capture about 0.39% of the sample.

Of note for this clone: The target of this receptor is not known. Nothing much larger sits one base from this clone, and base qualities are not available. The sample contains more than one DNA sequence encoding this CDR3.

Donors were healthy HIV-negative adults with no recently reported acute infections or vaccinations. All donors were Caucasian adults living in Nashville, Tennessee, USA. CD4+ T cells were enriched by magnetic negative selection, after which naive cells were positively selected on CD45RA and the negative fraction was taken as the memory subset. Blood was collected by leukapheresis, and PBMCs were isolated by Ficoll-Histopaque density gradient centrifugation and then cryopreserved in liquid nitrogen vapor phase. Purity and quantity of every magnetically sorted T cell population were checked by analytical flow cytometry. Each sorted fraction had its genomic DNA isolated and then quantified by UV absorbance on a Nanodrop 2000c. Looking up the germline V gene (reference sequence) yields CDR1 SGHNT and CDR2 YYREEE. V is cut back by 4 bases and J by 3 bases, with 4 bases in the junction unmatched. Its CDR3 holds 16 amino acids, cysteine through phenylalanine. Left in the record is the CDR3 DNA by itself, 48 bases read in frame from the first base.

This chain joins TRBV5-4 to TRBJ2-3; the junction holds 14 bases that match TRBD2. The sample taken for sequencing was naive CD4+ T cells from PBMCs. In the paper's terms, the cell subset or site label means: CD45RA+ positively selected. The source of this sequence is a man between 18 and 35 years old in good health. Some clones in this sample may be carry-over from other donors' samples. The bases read TGTGCCAGCAGCCCGGGACTAGCGGGAGTAACAGATACGCAGTATTTT. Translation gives CASSPGLAGVTDTQYF.